Listed below are T cell receptor beta chains from one sample, sequenced in a study of blood T cell repertoires in COVID-19. TCRdb keeps only in-frame clones here, not all; method: immunoSEQ multiplex PCR. The table lists 150,000 to 200,000 clones, around nine tenths of them singletons, with roughly 6% in the top ten. Sequenced input: peripheral blood. All receptors come from a man aged 35 to 55 with active or convalescent COVID-19. CDR3s include the opening cysteine and the closing phenylalanine or tryptophan. The D gene is left open where the match is weak. Clone size is not always given. Where it is, it says once, few, many or a class for expanded clones.

v_gene	j_gene	abundance	d_gene	CDR3nt	CDR3aa
TRBV5-5	TRBJ2-7	-	TRBD1	TGTGCCAGCAGCCTATTAACAGGGGCCTACGAGCAGTACTTC	CASSLLTGAYEQYF
TRBV19	TRBJ1-5	once	TRBD1	TGTGCCAGCAATGACAGGGGGAATCAGCCCCAGCATTTT	CASNDRGNQPQHF
TRBV9	TRBJ2-2	-	-	TGTGCCAGCAGCGTAGCCCGAGGAAACACCGGGGAGCTGTTTTTT	CASSVARGNTGELFF
TRBV2	TRBJ1-1	-	-	TGTGCCAGCAGTGAAGTCTCAGAAAACACTGAAGCTTTCTTT	CASSEVSENTEAFF
TRBV5-4	TRBJ1-6	once	-	TGTGCCAGCAGCTTGGGTTCAACTTATAATTCACCCCTCCACTTT	CASSLGSTYNSPLHF
TRBV4-3	TRBJ2-7	-	TRBD1	TGCGCCAGCAGCCAAGATTTGGAGACAGGGGGGTCTAACTTC	CASSQDLETGGSNF
TRBV6-2/TRBV6-3	TRBJ1-1	-	TRBD1	TGTGCCAGCAGTTACGCAGGGGGCACTGAAGCTTTCTTT	CASSYAGGTEAFF
TRBV4-1	TRBJ2-7	once	-	TGCGCCAGCAGCCACTCGGGTGGCTCCTACGAGCAGTACTTC	CASSHSGGSYEQYF
TRBV30	TRBJ1-4	-	TRBD1	TGTGCCTGGAGTGCCGAGGGACAGGGGGCGCTTGAAAAACTGTTTTTT	CAWSAEGQGALEKLFF
TRBV7-8	TRBJ1-1	-	TRBD1	TGTGCCAGCAGCCCTGGACAGGGGCTGAACACTGAAGCTTTCTTT	CASSPGQGLNTEAFF
TRBV19	TRBJ2-7	-	-	TGTGCCAGTAGTATAGGACAGTCCTACGAGCAGTACTTC	CASSIGQSYEQYF
TRBV27	TRBJ2-2	-	TRBD1	TGTGCCAGCAGTATTAGAGGACAGGGGTCCGGGGAGCTGTTTTTT	CASSIRGQGSGELFF
TRBV2	TRBJ1-5	-	-	TGTGCCAGCAGTGAAGAGGAAGGCGGTTGGAATCAGCCCCAGCATTTT	CASSEEEGGWNQPQHF
TRBV29-1	TRBJ1-3	-	-	TGCAGCGTTGAAGGCCCCGAGACTGGAAACACCATATATTTT	CSVEGPETGNTIYF
TRBV5-1	TRBJ2-7	-	-	TGCGCCAGCAGCTCCCCCTTTGAGCAGTACTTC	CASSSPFEQYF
TRBV29-1	TRBJ1-4	-	-	TGCAGCGTTGAAGTTCTACAGGGTGAGGGGGAAAAACTGTTTTTT	CSVEVLQGEGEKLFF
TRBV5-1	TRBJ2-1	-	-	TGCGCCAGCAGCCAAGGGGGTGATTACAATGAGCAGTTCTTC	CASSQGGDYNEQFF
TRBV19	TRBJ1-5	-	-	TGTGCCAGTAGTATTTCCAGCGCTGATCAGCCCCAGCATTTT	CASSISSADQPQHF
TRBV18	TRBJ2-1	-	-	TGTGCCAGCTCACCAGCGGGACGCAGCTCCTACAATGAGCAGTTCTTC	CASSPAGRSSYNEQFF
TRBV2	TRBJ2-5	-	-	TGTGCCAGCAGTGTCTATCGATCGGAGACCCAGTACTTC	CASSVYRSETQYF
TRBV6-5	TRBJ2-5	once	-	TGTGCCAGCAGTTACGGGGGGGCTAGTCGTAGGGAGACCCAGTACTTC	CASSYGGASRRETQYF
TRBV30	TRBJ1-6	once	TRBD1	TGTGCCTGGGGAGGACAGGGAAATTCACCCCTCCACTTT	CAWGGQGNSPLHF
TRBV10-3	TRBJ1-5	-	-	TGTGCCATCAGTGAGGCGGACTTTTATAGCAATCAGCCCCAGCATTTT	CAISEADFYSNQPQHF
TRBV24-1	TRBJ1-1	-	-	TGTGCCACGACCCTCGGGGAAGGGACTGAAGCTTTCTTT	CATTLGEGTEAFF
TRBV27	TRBJ2-4	-	-	TGTGCCAGCAGTCTCCGGACAGAGAAGAACATTCAGTACTTC	CASSLRTEKNIQYF
TRBV6-5	TRBJ1-1	-	-	TGTGCCAGCAGTTACTCTCGACTGTTGAACACTGAAGCTTTCTTT	CASSYSRLLNTEAFF
TRBV4-1	TRBJ2-2	-	-	TGCGCCAGCAGCCAAGAGGTAGCTTCTCACACCGGGGAGCTGTTTTTT	CASSQEVASHTGELFF
TRBV3-1/TRBV3-2	TRBJ2-4	-	TRBD1	TGTGCCAGCAGCCAAGAAATTAAGGACAGGGACAAGCATATAGCCAAAAACATTCAGTACTTC	CASSQEIKDRDKHIAKNIQYF